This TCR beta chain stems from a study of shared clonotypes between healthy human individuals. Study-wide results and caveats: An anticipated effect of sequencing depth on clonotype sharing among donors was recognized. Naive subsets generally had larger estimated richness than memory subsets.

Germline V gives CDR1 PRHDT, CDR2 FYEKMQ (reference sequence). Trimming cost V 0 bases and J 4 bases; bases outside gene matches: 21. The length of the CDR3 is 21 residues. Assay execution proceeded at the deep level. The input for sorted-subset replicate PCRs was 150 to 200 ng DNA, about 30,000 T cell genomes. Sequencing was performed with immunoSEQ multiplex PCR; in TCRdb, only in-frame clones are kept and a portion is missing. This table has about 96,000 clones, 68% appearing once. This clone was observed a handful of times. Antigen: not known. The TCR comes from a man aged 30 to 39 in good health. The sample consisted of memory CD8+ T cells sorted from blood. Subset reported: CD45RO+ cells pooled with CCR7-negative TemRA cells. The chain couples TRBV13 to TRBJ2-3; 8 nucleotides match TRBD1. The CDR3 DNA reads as TGTGCCAGCAGCTTAGGCCTAAAGCGACAGGGGCCCCGAACGAGGGCAGATACGCAGTATTTT. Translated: CASSLGLKRQGPRTRADTQYF.